The T cell receptor (beta chain) described here comes from a study of blood T cell repertoires in COVID-19. Across the study: Samples taken during acute and convalescent COVID-19 were collected in the United States, Italy and Spain. From T cells, B-cell-depleted T cells, or PBMCs came the material, which was cDNA or gDNA.

Original analysis: The assay estimated nucleated cells by amplifying reference gene primers. Produced via immunoSEQ multiplex PCR; TCRdb's table is partial and in-frame only. V, J and clone size were drawn from that table, and D and trimming were deduced from the DNA. The sample has approximately 120,000 clones; about 70% are singletons. This clone was seen at least ten times. Patients at the Seattle site were enrolled during active infection and followed longitudinally. Trimming took off 3 bases at V and 4 bases at J, with 12 bases between the two ends. The CDR3 covers 14 residues. The germline V gene has CDR1 MNHEY and CDR2 SMNVEV (reference sequence).

This clonotype originated in a man older than 75 with COVID-19, enrolled during active disease. The sample comprised peripheral blood. The rearrangement uses TRBV27 and TRBJ1-2, with a possible D match to TRBD1 (5 bases). The CDR3 nucleotides read TGTGCCAGCAGTTTGGGGGGATTCCCCTATGGCTACACCTTC. This translates into CASSLGGFPYGYTF.